This record covers a single TCR beta chain. MiXCR was run by TCRdb on the RT-PCR reads, yielding one entry per CDR3 protein. The sample contains fewer than 650,000 distinct CDR3 sequences, approximately 13% of which appear only once. The germline V gene has CDR1 MNHEY and CDR2 SVGAGI. The CDR3 covers 17 residues. Trimming cost V 0 bases and J 4 bases, with 17 bases left between them. This sample was included in a study of response to subunit inactivated influenza vaccine. The source was PBMCs from blood, collected 45 days after vaccination. V gene TRBV6-5 combines with J gene TRBJ2-3; D is unclear. The clonotype comes from a man aged 50-60 years who received an inactivated influenza vaccine. CDR3 in DNA: TGTGCCAGCAGTTACTCAGCGAGGAAATCTTACTCAGATACGCAGTATTTT. Amino acid sequence: CASSYSARKSYSDTQYF.